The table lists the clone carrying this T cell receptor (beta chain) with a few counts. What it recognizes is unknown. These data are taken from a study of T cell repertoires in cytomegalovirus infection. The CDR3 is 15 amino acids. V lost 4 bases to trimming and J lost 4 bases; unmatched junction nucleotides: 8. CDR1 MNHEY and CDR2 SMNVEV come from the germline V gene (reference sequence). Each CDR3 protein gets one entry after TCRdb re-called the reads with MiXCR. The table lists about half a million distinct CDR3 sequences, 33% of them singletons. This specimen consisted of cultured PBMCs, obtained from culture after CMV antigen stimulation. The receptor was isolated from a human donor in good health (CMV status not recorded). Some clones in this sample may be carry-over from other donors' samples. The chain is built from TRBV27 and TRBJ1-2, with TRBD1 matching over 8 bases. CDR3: CASSSRTGIIYGYTF. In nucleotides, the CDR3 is TGTGCCAGCAGTTCGAGGACAGGGATCATCTATGGCTACACCTTC.